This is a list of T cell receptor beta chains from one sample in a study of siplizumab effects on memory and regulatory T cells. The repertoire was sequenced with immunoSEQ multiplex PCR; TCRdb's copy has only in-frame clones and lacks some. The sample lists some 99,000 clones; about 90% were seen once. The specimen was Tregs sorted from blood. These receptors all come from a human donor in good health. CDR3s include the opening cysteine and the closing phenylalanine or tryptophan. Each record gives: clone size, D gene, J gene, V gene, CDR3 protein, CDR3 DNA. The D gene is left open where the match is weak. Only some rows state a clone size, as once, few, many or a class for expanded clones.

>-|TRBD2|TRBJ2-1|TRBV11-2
CASSLDTNSGRKQFF
TGTGCCAGCAGCTTAGATACGAATAGCGGGAGGAAGCAGTTCTTC
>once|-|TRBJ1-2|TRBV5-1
CASSLGQNYGYTF
TGCGCCAGCAGCTTGGGACAAAACTATGGCTACACCTTC
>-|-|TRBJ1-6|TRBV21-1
CASSSGGVNSPLHF
TGTGCCAGCAGCTCTGGGGGGGTCAATTCACCCCTCCACTTT
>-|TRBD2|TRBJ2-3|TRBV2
CASSERGTSRVSTDTQYF
TGTGCCAGCAGTGAAAGGGGGACTAGCAGGGTTAGCACAGATACGCAGTATTTT
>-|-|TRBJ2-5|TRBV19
CASSQGGETQYF
TGTGCCAGTAGTCAGGGTGGGGAGACCCAGTACTTC
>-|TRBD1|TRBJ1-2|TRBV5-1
CASSLGTGGYTF
TGCGCCAGCAGCTTAGGGACAGGTGGCTACACCTTC
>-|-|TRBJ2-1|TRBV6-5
CASSYYENEQFF
TGTGCCAGCAGTTACTATGAGAACGAGCAGTTCTTC
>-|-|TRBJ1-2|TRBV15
CATSRDRGWYGYTF
TGTGCCACCAGCAGAGACAGGGGATGGTATGGCTACACCTTC
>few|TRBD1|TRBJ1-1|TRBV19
CASSLTGAPTEAFF
TGTGCCAGTTCTCTTACAGGGGCGCCTACTGAAGCTTTCTTT
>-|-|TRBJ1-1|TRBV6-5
CASGGYLWATEAFF
TGTGCCAGCGGGGGGTACCTTTGGGCAACTGAAGCTTTCTTT
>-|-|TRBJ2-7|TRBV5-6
CASSVYYEQYF
TGTGCCAGCAGCGTATACTACGAGCAGTACTTC
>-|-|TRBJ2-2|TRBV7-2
CASSPSVRVGGELFF
TGTGCCAGCAGCCCTAGTGTGCGAGTGGGCGGGGAGCTGTTTTTT
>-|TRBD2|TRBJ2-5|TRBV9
CASSVAGGGGPQETQYF
TGTGCCAGCAGCGTAGCGGGCGGGGGGGGTCCCCAAGAGACCCAGTACTTC
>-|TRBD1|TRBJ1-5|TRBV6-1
CASSYRGKHQPQHF
TGTGCCAGCAGCTACAGGGGGAAGCATCAGCCCCAGCATTTT
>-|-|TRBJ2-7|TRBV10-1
CASSAAGSDEQYF
TGCGCCAGCAGTGCCGCGGGAAGCGACGAGCAGTACTTC
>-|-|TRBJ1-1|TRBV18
CASSLRGGDYTEAFF
TGTGCCAGCTCCCTCAGGGGAGGGGACTACACTGAAGCTTTCTTT
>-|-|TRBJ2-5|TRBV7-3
CASSSTGNGETQYF
TGTGCCAGCAGCTCCACAGGGAATGGAGAGACCCAGTACTTC
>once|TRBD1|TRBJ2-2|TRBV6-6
CASSPRTGFTGELFF
TGTGCCAGCAGTCCTCGGACAGGGTTCACCGGGGAGCTGTTTTTT
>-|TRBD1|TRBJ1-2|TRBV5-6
CASSLLDRGRSYGYTF
TGTGCCAGCAGCCTACTGGACAGGGGGAGGAGCTATGGCTACACCTTC
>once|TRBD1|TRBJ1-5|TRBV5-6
CASSRDRDRRNQPQHF
TGTGCCAGCAGCCGAGACCGGGACAGACGGAATCAGCCCCAGCATTTT
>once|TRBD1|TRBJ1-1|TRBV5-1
CASSAYRGTEAFF
TGCGCCAGCAGCGCCTACAGGGGTACTGAAGCTTTCTTT
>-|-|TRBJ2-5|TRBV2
CASSTSFQETQYF
TGTGCCAGCAGTACTAGTTTCCAAGAGACCCAGTACTTC
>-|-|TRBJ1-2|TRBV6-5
CASSPTGSYGYTF
TGTGCCAGCAGTCCAACAGGTAGCTATGGCTACACCTTC
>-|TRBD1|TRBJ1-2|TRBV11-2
CASSFGTGNYGYTF
TGTGCCAGCAGCTTCGGGACAGGGAACTATGGCTACACCTTC
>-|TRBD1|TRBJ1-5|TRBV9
CASSVGTGQVEGQPQHF
TGTGCCAGCAGCGTAGGGACCGGACAGGTTGAAGGTCAGCCCCAGCATTTT
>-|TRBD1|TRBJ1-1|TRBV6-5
CASRTGQGGKAFF
TGTGCCAGCAGAACCGGACAGGGCGGGAAAGCTTTCTTT
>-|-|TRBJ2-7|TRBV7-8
CASKGGSIAVLYEQYF
TGTGCCAGCAAAGGTGGCTCCATAGCGGTCCTCTACGAGCAGTACTTC
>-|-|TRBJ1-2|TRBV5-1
CASSLERTLYGYTF
TGCGCCAGCAGCTTGGAGCGGACACTTTATGGCTACACCTTC
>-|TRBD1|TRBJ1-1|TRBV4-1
CASSFQGQLNTEAFF
TGCGCCAGCAGCTTCCAGGGACAGCTGAACACTGAAGCTTTCTTT
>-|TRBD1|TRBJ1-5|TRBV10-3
CAISAGTVNQPQHF
TGTGCCATCAGTGCCGGGACAGTCAATCAGCCCCAGCATTTT
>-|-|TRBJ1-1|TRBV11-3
CASSLEVNTEAFF
TGTGCCAGCAGCTTAGAGGTGAACACTGAAGCTTTCTTT
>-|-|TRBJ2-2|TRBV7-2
CASSLAFPGELFF
TGTGCCAGCAGCTTAGCCTTCCCCGGGGAGCTGTTTTTT
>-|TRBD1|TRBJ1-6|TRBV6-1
CASHEDRGYSPLHF
TGTGCCAGCCACGAGGACAGGGGCTATTCACCCCTCCACTTT
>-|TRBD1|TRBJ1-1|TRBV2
CASSLTGALNTEAFF
TGTGCCAGCAGCCTTACAGGGGCCTTGAACACTGAAGCTTTCTTT
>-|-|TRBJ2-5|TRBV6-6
CASSPEETQYF
TGTGCCAGCAGCCCAGAAGAGACCCAGTACTTC
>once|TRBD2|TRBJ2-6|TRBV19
CASSSLAGVVAGANVLTF
TGTGCCAGTAGTTCCCTAGCGGGAGTCGTCGCTGGGGCCAACGTCCTGACTTTC
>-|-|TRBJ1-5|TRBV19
CASSGTAGVIRNQPQHF
TGTGCCAGTAGCGGCACGGCAGGGGTTATTCGCAATCAGCCCCAGCATTTT
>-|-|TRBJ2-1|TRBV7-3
CASSYGPGDEQFF
TGTGCCAGCAGCTACGGGCCCGGCGATGAGCAGTTCTTC
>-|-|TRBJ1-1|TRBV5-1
CASSLERGRGTEAFF
TGCGCCAGCAGCTTGGAAAGAGGGAGAGGCACTGAAGCTTTCTTT
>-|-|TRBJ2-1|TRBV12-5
CASGYPRTPGWQGQNEQFF
TGTGCTAGTGGTTACCCTCGGACCCCGGGATGGCAGGGGCAGAATGAGCAGTTCTTC
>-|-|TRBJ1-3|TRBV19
CASSIDLLLSSGNTIYF
TGTGCCAGTAGTATAGATCTGCTACTGAGCTCTGGAAACACCATATATTTT
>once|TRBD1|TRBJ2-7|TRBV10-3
CAISKTGGSYEQYF
TGTGCCATCAGCAAAACAGGGGGATCCTACGAGCAGTACTTC
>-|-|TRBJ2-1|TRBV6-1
CASSEGGRERGEQFF
TGTGCCAGCAGTGAGGGAGGCCGGGAAAGGGGTGAGCAGTTCTTC
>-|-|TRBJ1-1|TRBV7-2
CASSYHAGDTEAFF
TGTGCCAGCAGCTACCACGCAGGGGACACTGAAGCTTTCTTT
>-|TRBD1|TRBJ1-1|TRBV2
CASRRDRGAPGTEAFF
TGTGCCAGCAGGAGGGACAGGGGGGCCCCTGGCACTGAAGCTTTCTTT
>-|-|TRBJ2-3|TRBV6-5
CASSWAGSTDTQYF
TGTGCCAGCAGTTGGGCGGGGAGCACAGATACGCAGTATTTT
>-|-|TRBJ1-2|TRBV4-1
CASSHHDQGNGYTF
TGCGCCAGCAGCCACCATGATCAGGGGAATGGCTACACCTTC
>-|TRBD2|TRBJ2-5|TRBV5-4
CASSSGTSGRETQYF
TGTGCCAGCAGCTCGGGGACTAGCGGACGCGAGACCCAGTACTTC
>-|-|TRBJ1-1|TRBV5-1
CASSRTLGTNTEAFF
TGCGCCAGCAGCCGAACCCTCGGGACGAACACTGAAGCTTTCTTT
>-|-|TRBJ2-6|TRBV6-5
CASSGGSGANVLTF
TGTGCCAGCAGCGGGGGCTCTGGGGCCAACGTCCTGACTTTC
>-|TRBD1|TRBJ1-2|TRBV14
CASSEEGTALYGYTF
TGTGCCAGCAGCGAAGAAGGGACAGCTTTATATGGCTACACCTTC